These T cell receptor beta chains were read from a single sample in a study of blood T cell repertoires in COVID-19. Here immunoSEQ multiplex PCR was the method, and the copy in TCRdb shows in-frame clones only, minus some. The sample lists 200,000 or so clones; around 85% were seen once. The material sequenced was PBMCs or T cells enriched from blood (not recorded which). All receptors derive from a woman in her thirties or forties with acute COVID-19. Both conserved end residues are part of each CDR3. The D gene is left open where the match is weak. For some rows the clone size is stated as once, few or many, or as a class when expanded; others skip it.

CDR3 protein | CDR3 DNA | D gene | J gene | V gene | clone size
CASSIDTREAFF | TGTGCCAGCAGTATTGACACCCGCGAAGCTTTCTTT | . | TRBJ1-1 | TRBV28 | .
CASSIGQATYSYEQYF | TGTGCCAGCAGCATCGGACAGGCGACGTACTCCTACGAGCAGTACTTC | TRBD1 | TRBJ2-7 | TRBV5-8 | .
CSVPGQGIWNEQFF | TGCAGCGTCCCGGGACAGGGGATCTGGAATGAGCAGTTCTTC | TRBD1 | TRBJ2-1 | TRBV29-1 | few
CASSWGGSSYGYTF | TGTGCCAGCAGTTGGGGAGGCAGTAGCTATGGCTACACCTTC | . | TRBJ1-2 | TRBV28 | .
CASSPGLAGGHEQFF | TGTGCCAGCAGCCCTGGACTAGCGGGAGGCCATGAGCAGTTCTTC | TRBD2 | TRBJ2-1 | TRBV3-1/TRBV3-2 | once
CASSSVRDSYEQYF | TGTGCCAGCAGCTCCGTCCGGGACAGCTACGAGCAGTACTTC | TRBD1 | TRBJ2-7 | TRBV7-3 | few
CASSRDRGLRDEQFF | TGTGCCAGCAGCCGGGACAGGGGGCTTAGGGATGAGCAGTTCTTC | TRBD1 | TRBJ2-1 | TRBV28 | .
CASSSGLAGNEQYF | TGTGCCAGCAGCTCGGGACTAGCTGGGAACGAGCAGTACTTC | TRBD2 | TRBJ2-7 | TRBV5-4 | .
CASSLTGSRGGSPLHF | TGTGCCAGCAGTTTAACAGGATCCCGAGGCGGTTCACCCCTCCACTTT | . | TRBJ1-6 | TRBV28 | .
CASSQGGDEQFF | TGTGCCAGCAGCCAAGGCGGGGATGAGCAGTTCTTC | . | TRBJ2-1 | TRBV3-1/TRBV3-2 | .
CASSQAGSGRYF | TGTGCCAGCAGCCAAGCTGGGAGTGGTAGGTACTTC | . | TRBJ2-7 | TRBV3-1/TRBV3-2 | .
CASSPRFGANVLTF | TGTGCCAGCAGCCCCCGGTTCGGGGCCAACGTCCTGACTTTC | . | TRBJ2-6 | TRBV27 | .
CASRTSGMATDTIYF | TGTGCCAGCAGGACATCAGGGATGGCGACGGACACCATATATTTT | . | TRBJ1-3 | TRBV28 | .
CASRYATSGSYNEQFF | TGCGCCAGCAGGTACGCAACTAGCGGCTCCTACAATGAGCAGTTCTTC | TRBD2 | TRBJ2-1 | TRBV10-2 | .
CASSLREHIFGYTF | TGTGCCAGCAGTCTACGGGAGCATATATTTGGCTACACCTTC | . | TRBJ1-2 | TRBV6-6 | .
CASSLSGQVAKNIQYF | TGTGCCAGCAGCTTATCGGGACAGGTAGCCAAAAACATTCAGTACTTC | TRBD1 | TRBJ2-4 | TRBV7-3 | .
CASSLTGPNTEAFF | TGTGCCAGCTCCTTGACAGGGCCGAACACTGAAGCTTTCTTT | TRBD1 | TRBJ1-1 | TRBV18 | .
CASSQVPQLAYEQYF | TGTGCCAGCAGCCAAGTTCCCCAACTAGCGTACGAGCAGTACTTC | TRBD2 | TRBJ2-7 | TRBV4-2 | .
CASSLKLANTGELFF | TGTGCCAGCAGTTTAAAGCTGGCGAACACCGGGGAGCTGTTTTTT | . | TRBJ2-2 | TRBV28 | .
CASSRGGYNEQFF | TGCGCCAGCAGCCGAGGAGGGTACAATGAGCAGTTCTTC | . | TRBJ2-1 | TRBV4-1 | .
CASSPRRGFWNEQFF | TGTGCCAGCAGCCCCAGACGGGGGTTCTGGAATGAGCAGTTCTTC | . | TRBJ2-1 | TRBV11-3 | .
CASIRDRNQPQHF | TGTGCCAGCATCCGGGACAGAAATCAGCCCCAGCATTTT | TRBD1 | TRBJ1-5 | TRBV2 | .